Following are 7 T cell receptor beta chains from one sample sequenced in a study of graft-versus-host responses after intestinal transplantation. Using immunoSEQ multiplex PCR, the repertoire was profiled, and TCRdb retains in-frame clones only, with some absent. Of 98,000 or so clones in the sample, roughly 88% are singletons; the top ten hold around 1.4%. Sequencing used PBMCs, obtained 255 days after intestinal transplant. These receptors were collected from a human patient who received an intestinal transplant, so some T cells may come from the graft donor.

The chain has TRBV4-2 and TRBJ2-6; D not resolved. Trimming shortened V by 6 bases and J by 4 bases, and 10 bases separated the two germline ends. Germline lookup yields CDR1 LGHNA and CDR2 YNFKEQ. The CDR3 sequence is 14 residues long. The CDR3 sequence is CASSSQSGANVLTF. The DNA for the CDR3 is TGTGCCAGCAGTTCCCAATCCGGGGCCAACGTCCTGACTTTC.

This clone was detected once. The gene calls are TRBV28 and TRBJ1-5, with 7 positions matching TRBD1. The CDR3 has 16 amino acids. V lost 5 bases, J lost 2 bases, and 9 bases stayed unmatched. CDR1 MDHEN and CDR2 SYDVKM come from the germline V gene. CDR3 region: CASSPNTGVGNQPQHF. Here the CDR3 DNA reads TGTGCCAGCAGTCCCAACACAGGGGTCGGCAATCAGCCCCAGCATTTT.

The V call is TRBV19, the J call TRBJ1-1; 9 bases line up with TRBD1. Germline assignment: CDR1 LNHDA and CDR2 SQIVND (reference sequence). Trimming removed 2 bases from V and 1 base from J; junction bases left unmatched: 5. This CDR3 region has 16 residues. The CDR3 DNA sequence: TGTGCCAGTAGTATAAGGGACAGGGCTCCGAACACTGAAGCTTTCTTT. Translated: CASSIRDRAPNTEAFF.

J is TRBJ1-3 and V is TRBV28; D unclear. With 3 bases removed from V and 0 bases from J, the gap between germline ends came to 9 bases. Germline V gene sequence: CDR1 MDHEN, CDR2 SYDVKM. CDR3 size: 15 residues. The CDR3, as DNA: TGTGCCAGCAGTTTTGACGGTGACTCTGGAAACACCATATATTTT. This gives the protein CASSFDGDSGNTIYF.

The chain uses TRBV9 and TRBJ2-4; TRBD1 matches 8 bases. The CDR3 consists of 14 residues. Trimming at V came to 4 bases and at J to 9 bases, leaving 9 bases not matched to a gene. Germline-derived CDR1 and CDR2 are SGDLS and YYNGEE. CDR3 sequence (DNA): TGTGCCAGCAGCCCCGGACAGGGCGCGAGCATTCAGTACTTC. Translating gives CASSPGQGASIQYF.

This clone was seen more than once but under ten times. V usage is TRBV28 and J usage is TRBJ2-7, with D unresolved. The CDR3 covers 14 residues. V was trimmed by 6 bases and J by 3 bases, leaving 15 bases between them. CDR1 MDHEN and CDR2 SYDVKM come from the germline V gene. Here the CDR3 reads CASSRAVLFYEQYF. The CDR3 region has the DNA TGTGCCAGCAGCCGGGCGGTCCTTTTCTACGAGCAGTACTTC.

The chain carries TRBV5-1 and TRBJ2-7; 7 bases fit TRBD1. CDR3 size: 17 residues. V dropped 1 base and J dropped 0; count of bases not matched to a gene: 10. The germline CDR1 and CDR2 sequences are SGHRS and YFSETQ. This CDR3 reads CASSLFVRTGVSYEQYF. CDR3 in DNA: TGCGCCAGCAGCTTGTTCGTCCGGACAGGAGTCTCCTACGAGCAGTACTTC.